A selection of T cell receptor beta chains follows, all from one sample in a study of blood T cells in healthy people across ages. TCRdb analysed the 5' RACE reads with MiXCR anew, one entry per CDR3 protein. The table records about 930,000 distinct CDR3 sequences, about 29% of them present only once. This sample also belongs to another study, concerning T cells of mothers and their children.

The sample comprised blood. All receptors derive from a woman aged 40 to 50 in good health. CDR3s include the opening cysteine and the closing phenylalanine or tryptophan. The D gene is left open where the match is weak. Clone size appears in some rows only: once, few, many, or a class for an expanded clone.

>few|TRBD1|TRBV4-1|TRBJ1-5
CASSQVTGGNSNQPQHF
TGCGCCAGCAGCCAAGTGACAGGGGGGAATAGCAATCAGCCCCAGCATTTT
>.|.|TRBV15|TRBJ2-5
CATSGPPPGVTQYF
TGTGCCACCAGCGGACCCCCCCCAGGTGTGACCCAGTACTTC
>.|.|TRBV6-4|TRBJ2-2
CASSDQGSTGELFF
TGTGCCAGCAGTGATCAGGGGTCGACCGGGGAGCTGTTTTTT
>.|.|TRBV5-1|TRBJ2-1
CASRMDGYNERFF
TGCGCCAGCAGGATGGACGGATACAATGAGCGGTTCTTC
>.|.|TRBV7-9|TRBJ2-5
CASSAGAGTPSETQYF
TGTGCCAGCAGCGCCGGCGCGGGGACACCTTCCGAGACCCAGTACTTC
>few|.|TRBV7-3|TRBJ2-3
CASNLMGTDTQYF
TGTGCCAGCAACTTGATGGGTACAGATACGCAGTATTTT
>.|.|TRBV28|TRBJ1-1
CASSSPPGLGGTEAFF
TGTGCCAGCAGTTCACCGCCGGGCCTCGGAGGGACTGAAGCTTTCTTT
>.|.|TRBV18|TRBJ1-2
CASSPRPTGNYGYTF
TGTGCCAGCTCACCACGACCAACAGGGAACTATGGCTACACCTTC
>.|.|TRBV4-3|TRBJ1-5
CASSQDGGNNQPQHF
TGCGCCAGCAGCCAAGACGGCGGTAACAATCAGCCCCAGCATTTT
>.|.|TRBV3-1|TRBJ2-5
CASSQAKETQYF
TGTGCCAGCAGCCAAGCTAAAGAGACCCAGTACTTC
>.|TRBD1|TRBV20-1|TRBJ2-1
CSARPGQDHEQFF
TGCAGTGCTAGACCGGGACAGGACCATGAGCAGTTCTTC
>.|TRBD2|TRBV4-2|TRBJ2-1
CASSQIAGGRDNEQFF
TGTGCCAGCAGCCAGATAGCGGGGGGGAGGGATAATGAGCAGTTCTTC
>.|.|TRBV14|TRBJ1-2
CASSLASGRANYGYTF
TGTGCCAGCAGCCTAGCCAGTGGCAGAGCTAACTATGGCTACACCTTC
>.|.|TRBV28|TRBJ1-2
CASRLGGNNYGYTF
TGTGCCAGCAGGTTAGGAGGGAATAACTATGGCTACACCTTC
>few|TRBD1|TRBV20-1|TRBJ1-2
CSARSWGQGAINYGYTF
TGCAGTGCCCGGAGTTGGGGACAGGGGGCGATAAACTATGGCTACACCTTC
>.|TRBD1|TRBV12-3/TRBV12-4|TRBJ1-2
CASSPPDRGLDYGYTF
TGTGCCAGCAGTCCACCGGACAGGGGTCTGGACTATGGCTACACCTTC
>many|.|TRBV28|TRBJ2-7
CASSLSLDSISYEQYF
TGTGCCAGCAGTTTATCTCTGGACAGTATATCCTACGAGCAGTACTTC
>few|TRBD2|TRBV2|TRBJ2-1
CASSREGLNYNEQFF
TGTGCCAGCAGTAGGGAGGGGCTCAACTACAATGAGCAGTTCTTC
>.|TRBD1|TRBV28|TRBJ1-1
CTSNRQGWRNTEAFF
TGTACCAGCAATCGACAGGGATGGCGGAACACTGAAGCTTTCTTT
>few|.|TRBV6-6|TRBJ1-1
CASSYIVGMNTEAFF
TGTGCCAGCAGTTACATCGTGGGAATGAACACTGAAGCTTTCTTT
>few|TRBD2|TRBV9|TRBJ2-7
CASSVAAGYTYEQYF
TGTGCCAGCAGCGTAGCAGCGGGGTACACCTACGAGCAGTACTTC
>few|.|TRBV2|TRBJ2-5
CASSKRSFAGQETQYF
TGTGCCAGCAGTAAAAGGTCTTTCGCGGGACAAGAGACCCAGTACTTC
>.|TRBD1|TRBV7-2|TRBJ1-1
CASSLAGRGRYTEAFF
TGTGCCAGCAGCTTAGCTGGCAGGGGGCGGTACACTGAAGCTTTCTTT
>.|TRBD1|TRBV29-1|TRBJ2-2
CSVERGRDTGELFF
TGCAGCGTTGAGAGGGGGCGCGACACCGGGGAGCTGTTTTTT
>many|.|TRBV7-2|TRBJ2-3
CASSFSGDTQYF
TGTGCCAGCAGCTTTTCCGGGGATACGCAGTATTTT
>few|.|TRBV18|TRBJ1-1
CASSPHPPGLNTEAFF
TGTGCCAGCTCACCACACCCTCCCGGGTTGAACACTGAAGCTTTCTTT
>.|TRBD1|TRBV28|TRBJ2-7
CASRDREPIEQYF
TGTGCCAGCAGGGACAGGGAGCCTATCGAGCAGTACTTC
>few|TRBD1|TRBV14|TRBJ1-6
CASSRRTGGGNSPLHF
TGTGCCAGCAGCCGCCGGACAGGGGGGGGTAATTCACCCCTCCACTTT
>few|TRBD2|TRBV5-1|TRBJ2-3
CASRTSGRPDTQYF
TGCGCCAGCAGGACTAGCGGGCGGCCAGATACGCAGTATTTT
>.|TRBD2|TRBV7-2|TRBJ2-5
CASSLEGVAGPGETQYF
TGTGCCAGCAGCTTAGAAGGGGTAGCGGGGCCCGGGGAGACCCAGTACTTC
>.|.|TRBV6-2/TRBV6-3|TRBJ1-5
CASSPGAREGQPQHF
TGTGCCAGCAGCCCGGGGGCCAGGGAGGGACAGCCCCAGCATTTT
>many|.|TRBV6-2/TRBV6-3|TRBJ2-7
CASSYSGYGEQYF
TGTGCCAGCAGTTACAGTGGGTACGGCGAGCAGTACTTC
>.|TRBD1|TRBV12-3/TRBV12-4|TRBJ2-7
CASRGQFDEQYF
TGTGCCAGCAGGGGACAGTTCGACGAGCAGTACTTC
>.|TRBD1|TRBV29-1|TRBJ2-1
CSVQRDRAYNEQFF
TGCAGCGTTCAAAGGGACAGGGCTTATAATGAGCAGTTCTTC
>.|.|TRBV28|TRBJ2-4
CASRRILAKNIQYF
TGTGCCAGCAGGAGGATCCTAGCCAAAAACATTCAGTACTTC
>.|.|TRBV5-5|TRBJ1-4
CASSLGSGETTNEKLFF
TGTGCCAGCAGCTTGGGGAGCGGGGAAACAACTAATGAAAAACTGTTTTTT
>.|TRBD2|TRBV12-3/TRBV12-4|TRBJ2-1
CASIYDSGGKNEQFF
TGTGCCAGCATATACGATAGCGGGGGGAAAAATGAGCAGTTCTTC
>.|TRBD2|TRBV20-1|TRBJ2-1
CSAPGLAGGLYNEQFF
TGCAGTGCTCCCGGACTAGCGGGGGGCCTTTACAATGAGCAGTTCTTC
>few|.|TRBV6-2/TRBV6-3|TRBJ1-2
CASSYVGTPYGYTF
TGTGCCAGCAGTTACGTCGGGACACCCTATGGCTACACCTTC
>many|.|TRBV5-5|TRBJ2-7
CASSSALGAGAYEQYF
TGTGCCAGCAGCTCAGCCCTTGGGGCAGGAGCCTACGAGCAGTACTTC
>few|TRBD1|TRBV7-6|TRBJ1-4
CASRTDRGDEKLFF
TGTGCCAGCAGGACAGACAGGGGAGATGAAAAACTGTTTTTT
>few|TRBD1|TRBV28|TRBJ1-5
CASSLPGTGGQPQHF
TGTGCCAGCAGTCTTCCCGGGACAGGGGGTCAGCCCCAGCATTTT
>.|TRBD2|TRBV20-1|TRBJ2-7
CSAREAGGAYEQYF
TGCAGTGCTAGAGAGGCGGGGGGGGCCTACGAGCAGTACTTC
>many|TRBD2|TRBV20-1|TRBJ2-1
CSAPPYSGRGSYNEQFF
TGCAGTGCCCCACCTTATAGCGGGCGGGGTTCCTACAATGAGCAGTTCTTC
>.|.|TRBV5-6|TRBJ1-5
CASSLTRGEGQPQHF
TGTGCCAGCAGCTTGACAAGAGGGGAAGGTCAGCCCCAGCATTTT
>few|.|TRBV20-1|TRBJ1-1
CSAPRGESIAFF
TGCAGTGCCCCCCGAGGAGAATCTATTGCTTTCTTT
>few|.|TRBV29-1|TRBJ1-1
CSVASRKGTEAFF
TGCAGCGTCGCCTCGAGAAAGGGGACTGAAGCTTTCTTT
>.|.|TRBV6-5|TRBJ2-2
CASGKWGSNTGELFF
TGTGCCAGCGGCAAGTGGGGCTCGAACACCGGGGAGCTGTTTTTT
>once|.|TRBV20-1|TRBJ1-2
CSASFGQNYGYTF
TGCAGTGCTAGTTTCGGACAGAACTATGGCTACACCTTC
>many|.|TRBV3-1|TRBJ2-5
CASSPSQKTQYF
TGTGCCAGCAGCCCAAGCCAAAAGACCCAGTACTTC
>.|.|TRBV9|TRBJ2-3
CASSGHGLRDTQYF
TGTGCCAGCAGCGGGCACGGCCTAAGAGATACGCAGTATTTT